This T cell receptor beta chain was retrieved from a study of T-cell reconstitution after alpha-beta-depleted transplantation in children. In this sample, this clonotype turned up many times. Germline CDR1 SGHKS, CDR2 YYEKEE (reference sequence). The CDR3 has 18 amino acids. Trimming shortened V by 3 bases and J by 1 base, and 17 bases separated the two germline ends. Unique molecular identifiers featured in how the TCRbeta library was prepared. From the PCR reads, TCRdb called clonotypes with MiXCR, one entry per CDR3 protein. The sample contains roughly 590,000 distinct CDR3 sequences, around 16% of which appear only once.

The chain combines TRBV5-5 with TRBJ1-6; TRBD1 might be the D (5 bases). The source was PBMCs from the stem cell graft donor, collected from the stem cell graft. This TCR was recovered from a human donor who donated a stem cell graft to a child with acute myeloid leukemia. The CDR3 is CASSWGDGAGSYNSPLHF. The CDR3 DNA sequence: TGTGCCAGCAGCTGGGGGGACGGGGCAGGATCCTATAATTCACCCCTCCACTTT.